This T cell receptor (beta chain) is from a study of response to subunit inactivated influenza vaccine. Study results and caveats: Authors suggested few new T cells are recruited by each seasonal influenza vaccination.

Comments on this clonotype: Its antigen is as yet unknown.

Each CDR3 protein gets one entry after TCRdb re-called the RT-PCR reads with MiXCR. The sample gives 450,000 to 600,000 distinct CDR3 sequences, 7.5% to 8.5% of which show up once; 13% is in the top ten. The receptor was isolated from a man aged 50 to 75 who received an inactivated influenza vaccine. Source: PBMCs from blood, taken about 24 months after vaccination.

CDR3 amino acids: CASRREAGVSEQYF. The CDR3 bases are TGTGCCAGCAGGCGGGAGGCGGGAGTTAGCGAGCAGTACTTC. V and J are TRBV7-2 and TRBJ2-7; 8 bases align to TRBD2. Germline lookup yields CDR1 SGHTA and CDR2 FQGNSA. The CDR3 contains 14 residues. The trim removed 6 bases at V and 6 bases at J, leaving 10 bases unmatched.